Listed below are T cell receptor beta chains from one sample, sequenced in a study of shared clonotypes between healthy human individuals. The table came from immunoSEQ multiplex PCR; TCRdb's copy has only in-frame clones and leaves some out. Here the sample spans 2 million to 2.5 million clones, around 95% being singletons. Sequencing was performed on naive CD4+ T cells sorted from blood. The receptor set was obtained from a man aged 18 to 35 in good health. The CDR3 runs from the conserved cysteine through the conserved F or W. D genes are given only for firm matches.

j_call d_call v_call cdr3_nt cdr3_aa
TRBJ2-2 . TRBV2 TGTGCCAGCAGTTCAGAGGGCGGGGAGCTGTTTTTT CASSSEGGELFF
TRBJ2-1 . TRBV7-8 TGTGCCAGCAGCCCCTTAGCGGATCCCTACAATGAGCAGTTCTTC CASSPLADPYNEQFF
TRBJ2-5 . TRBV10-3 TGTGCCATCAGTGAGTCAACTGTGGAGACCCAGTACTTC CAISESTVETQYF
TRBJ1-1 TRBD1 TRBV18 TGTGCCAGCTCACTACAAGACAGGGGCACTGAAGCTTTCTTT CASSLQDRGTEAFF
TRBJ1-2 TRBD1 TRBV6-5 TGTGCCAGCAGTCGACAGGGATCTGGCTACACCTTC CASSRQGSGYTF
TRBJ2-2 TRBD2 TRBV2 TGTGCCAGCAGTCGAGGACTAGCGGGGGTAGGGGAGCTGTTTTTT CASSRGLAGVGELFF
TRBJ2-6 TRBD1 TRBV18 TGTGCCAGCTCCACCATGACAGGGATTGGGTCTGGGGCCAACGTCCTGACTTTC CASSTMTGIGSGANVLTF
TRBJ1-6 . TRBV5-5 TGTGCCAGCAGCTTGACCAGCGGGGGTGGTCGAGGGAATTCACCCCTCCACTTT CASSLTSGGGRGNSPLHF
TRBJ2-2 TRBD2 TRBV4-3 TGCGCCAGCAGCGGACTAGCGGGAGGGTTCGGGGAGCTGTTTTTT CASSGLAGGFGELFF
TRBJ2-7 TRBD1 TRBV29-1 TGCAGCGCCCGGACAGGTCACGAGCAGTACTTC CSARTGHEQYF
TRBJ2-2 . TRBV7-2 TGTGCCAGCAGCTTAGTGAGCTTCCTAGTAGGAACCGGGGAGCTGTTTTTT CASSLVSFLVGTGELFF
TRBJ2-5 TRBD2 TRBV7-2 TGTGCCAGCAGCTTAGCTAGCGGGGTTGAGACCCAGTACTTC CASSLASGVETQYF
TRBJ2-7 . TRBV30 TGTGCCTGGAGTGAGGGGCCCTCCTACGAGCAGTACTTC CAWSEGPSYEQYF
TRBJ1-1 . TRBV7-2 TGTGCCAGCGACCAATGGAACACTGAAGCTTTCTTT CASDQWNTEAFF
TRBJ2-1 . TRBV15 TGTGCCACCAGCAGAGGGATGCCTGGTTACAATGAGCAGTTCTTC CATSRGMPGYNEQFF
TRBJ1-1 TRBD1 TRBV11-2 TGTGCCAGCAGCTTCTGGCAGGGGGTGGGGAACACTGAAGCTTTCTTT CASSFWQGVGNTEAFF